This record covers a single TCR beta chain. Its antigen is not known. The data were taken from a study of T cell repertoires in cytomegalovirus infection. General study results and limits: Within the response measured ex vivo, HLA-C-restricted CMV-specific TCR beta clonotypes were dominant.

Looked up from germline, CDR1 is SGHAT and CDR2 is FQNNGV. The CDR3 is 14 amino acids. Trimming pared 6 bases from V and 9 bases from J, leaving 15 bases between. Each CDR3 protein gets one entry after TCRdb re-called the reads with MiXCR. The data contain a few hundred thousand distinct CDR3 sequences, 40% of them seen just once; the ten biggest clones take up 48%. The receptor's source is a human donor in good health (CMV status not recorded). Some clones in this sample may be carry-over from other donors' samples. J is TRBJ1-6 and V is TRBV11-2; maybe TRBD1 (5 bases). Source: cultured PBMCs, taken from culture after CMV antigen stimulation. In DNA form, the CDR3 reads TGTGCCAGCAGGGACACCGACCCAATTTCACCCCTCCACTTT. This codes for CASRDTDPISPLHF.